The 28 T cell receptor beta chains below all came from one sample that was sequenced in a study of T cells in Graves' hyperthyroidism and ophthalmopathy. TCR beta CDR3 region amplification was performed from RNA transcripts. The HTBI primer set was used in a first-round RT-PCR of the TCR CDR3. Via MiXCR, TCRdb re-called the multiplex PCR reads, giving one row per CDR3 protein. The data contain 550,000 to 600,000 distinct CDR3 sequences, roughly 17% of them seen just once; the ten biggest clones take up 15% to 20%. The sequenced sample consisted of blood. The receptors stem from a young woman with Graves' hyperthyroidism.

This sequence joins TRBV6-1 and TRBJ2-2; D unclear. Per the germline V gene, CDR1 is MNHNS and CDR2 is SASEGT. V was pared by 8 bases and J by 4 bases, with 17 bases between. The CDR3 sequence is 15 residues long. The CDR3 DNA sequence: TGTGCCAGCCTCCAGTTCCTTGGCGGCACCGGGGAGCTGTTTTTT. Protein: CASLQFLGGTGELFF.

This clonotype was counted only a few times. The chain recombines TRBV5-6 with TRBJ1-1; D is possibly TRBD1 (5 bases). The V gene's germline CDR1 is SGHDT and CDR2 YYEEEE. The CDR3 length is 13 residues. Trimming took 4 bases from V and 3 from J, leaving 10 bases between them. The CDR3 protein is CASSGGVDTEAFF. The CDR3 coding sequence is TGTGCCAGCAGCGGGGGAGTTGACACTGAAGCTTTCTTT.

This clonotype appeared a few times. The chain employs TRBV11-1 and TRBJ1-2; 7 bases line up with TRBD1. This CDR3 comprises 15 residues. After removal of 2 bases from V and 4 bases from J, the junction contained 7 bases not matched to a gene. Germline V gene lookup returns CDR1 SGHAT and CDR2 FQDESV (reference sequence). CDR3 protein: CASSLYQGESYGYTF. In nucleotides, the CDR3 is TGTGCCAGCAGCTTATACCAGGGGGAGAGCTATGGCTACACCTTC.

This clonotype showed up many times. This chain joins TRBV6-1 and TRBJ2-1; TRBD2 agrees at 12 bases. The V gene's germline CDR1 is MNHNS and CDR2 SASEGT. The V gene end was trimmed by 7 bases and the J gene end by 0 bases; junction bases not matched to a gene: 7. The CDR3 loop spans 17 amino acids. This CDR3 is CASTRLAGGPSYNEQFF. The CDR3 DNA follows: TGTGCCAGCACGCGGCTAGCGGGAGGGCCCTCCTACAATGAGCAGTTCTTC.

This clonotype was seen a handful of times. The V gene is TRBV11-2, the J gene TRBJ2-1; no firm D call. The CDR3 totals 16 residues. In germline, CDR1 is SGHAT, CDR2 FQNNGV. V dropped 0 bases and J dropped 5 bases, with 14 bases sitting between them. The CDR3 region is CASSLDGPRPNNEQFF. CDR3 sequence (DNA): TGTGCCAGCAGCTTAGATGGCCCAAGACCAAACAATGAGCAGTTCTTC.

This clonotype showed up many times. The rearrangement links TRBV11-2 to TRBJ2-7; D might be TRBD1 (6 bases). CDR3 length equals 13 residues. Germline values: CDR1 SGHAT, CDR2 FQNNGV. V lost 5 bases to trimming and J lost 8 bases, with 16 bases between them. The CDR3 DNA reads as TGTGCCAGCAGCAACCTTAGGGACAAACAGCAGTACTTC. Its translation is CASSNLRDKQQYF.

A few counts support this clonotype. The chain couples TRBV20-1 to TRBJ1-5; unclear D gene. CDR3 length equals 18 residues. Germline CDR1 DFQATT, CDR2 SNEGSKA (reference sequence). The germline V and J ends were trimmed by 3 bases and 0 bases, with 21 bases remaining between them. The CDR3 bases are TGCAGTGCTAGTATTTTGATGGGCTCTGGGGATAGCAATCAGCCCCAGCATTTT. Protein product: CSASILMGSGDSNQPQHF.

This chain joins TRBV7-2 and TRBJ2-2; 11 bases fit TRBD2. Trimming at V came to 3 bases and at J to 1 base, leaving 4 bases not matched to a gene. The CDR3 runs 17 residues. The V gene's germline CDR1 is SGHTA and CDR2 FQGNSA. The CDR3 loop is CASSFPSGGMNTGELFF. CDR3 in DNA: TGTGCCAGCAGCTTTCCTAGCGGGGGGATGAACACCGGGGAGCTGTTTTTT.

This clonotype was seen more than once but under ten times. The chain couples TRBV7-9 to TRBJ2-2; no definite D call. Trimming took 5 bases from V and 3 from J, leaving 13 bases between them. From germline, CDR1 is SEHNR and CDR2 FQNEAQ (reference sequence). The CDR3 runs to 15 residues. In DNA, the CDR3 is TGTGCCAGCAGCCCTCGACTCTCTGACACCGGGGAGCTGTTTTTT. Its translation is CASSPRLSDTGELFF.

The chain recombines TRBV4-1 with TRBJ2-2; tentatively, D is TRBD2 (5 bases). Germline values: CDR1 MGHRA, CDR2 YSYEKL. Deletions cut 2 bases from V and 2 bases from J, with 6 bases between. The CDR3 has 14 amino acids. The CDR3, as DNA: TGCGCCAGCAGCCAAACTAGAAACACCGGGGAGCTGTTTTTT. It yields the protein CASSQTRNTGELFF.

Only a few counts were recorded for this clonotype. The CDR3: CASSTNRGETQYF. CDR3 bases: TGTGCCAGTAGTACCAACAGGGGAGAGACCCAGTACTTC. This sequence joins TRBV19 and TRBJ2-5, with 7 bases matching TRBD1. After removal of 4 bases from V and 4 bases from J, the junction contained 3 bases not matched to a gene. Germline-derived CDR1 and CDR2 are LNHDA and SQIVND (reference sequence). The CDR3 runs to 13 residues.

This clonotype appeared many times. The rearrangement joins TRBV28 to TRBJ2-7; 7 bases align to TRBD1. This CDR3 region has 14 residues. V gave up 7 bases and J gave up 4 bases; unmatched junction bases: 10. Looked up from germline, CDR1 is MDHEN and CDR2 is SYDVKM. The CDR3 nucleotides are TGTGCCAGCACCTCGGGGACAGCGAGTTACGAGCAGTACTTC. Translation gives CASTSGTASYEQYF.

This CDR3 reads CASSWILAGGPDEQFF. The CDR3 DNA reads as TGCGCCAGCAGTTGGATACTAGCGGGAGGGCCTGATGAGCAGTTCTTC. This chain connects TRBV10-2 to TRBJ2-1; TRBD2 aligns across 13 bases. The CDR3 spans 16 residues. With 5 bases clipped from V and 8 bases from J, the junction kept 9 bases outside the gene matches. Germline V lookup: CDR1 WSHSY, CDR2 SAAADI.

The V and J genes are TRBV12-3 or TRBV12-4 and TRBJ1-5; weak D call: TRBD1 (5 bases). The DNA end lines up better with TRBJ2-3; the J call may be wrong. This CDR3 comprises 15 residues. CDR3 bases: TGTGCCAGCAGCTCGGACATCCTTCGGAATCAGCCCCAGTATTTT. Translation: CASSSDILRNQPQYF.

The chain carries TRBV15 and TRBJ2-7; 10 bases are a match to TRBD1. The CDR3 sequence is 15 residues long. Trimming took 6 bases from V and 5 from J; bases not matched to a gene: 10. CDR1 is LNHNV, CDR2 YYDKDF, per germline (reference sequence). The DNA of the CDR3 is TGTGCCACCAGTAGTTGGGGGGACAGGGGTAACGAGCAGTACTTC. Its translation is CATSSWGDRGNEQYF.

This clonotype was counted a few times. At one boundary the junction diverges from the germline segment, which might be a read error. CDR3 sequence: CSARSVPWLYGCTF. The CDR3 coding sequence is TGCAGTGCTAGGTCGGTGCCCTGGCTTTATGGCTGCACCTTC. The V gene is TRBV20-1, the J gene TRBJ1-2, with D hard to call. The germline gives CDR1 DFQATT, CDR2 SNEGSKA (reference sequence). This CDR3 has 14 residues.

This clonotype appeared many times. The V call is TRBV27, the J call TRBJ2-2; 7 bases match TRBD2. V shed 5 bases, J shed 2 bases, and the junction held 8 bases outside the gene matches. Germline CDR1 is MNHEY and CDR2 is SMNVEV (reference sequence). CDR3 length: 16 amino acids. The CDR3 sequence is CASSEWASGNTGELFF. The DNA of the CDR3 is TGTGCCAGCAGTGAGTGGGCTAGCGGTAACACCGGGGAGCTGTTTTTT.

The sample holds a few counts of this clonotype. V and J are TRBV7-9 and TRBJ2-7, with D perhaps TRBD2 (6 bases). The CDR3 totals 14 residues. With 2 bases removed from V and 4 bases from J, the gap between germline ends came to 12 bases. Germline lookup yields CDR1 SEHNR and CDR2 FQNEAQ (reference sequence). The CDR3 reads CASSLNSGDYEQYF. The CDR3, as DNA: TGTGCCAGCAGCTTAAATAGCGGAGATTACGAGCAGTACTTC.

The V and J genes are TRBV10-3 and TRBJ2-7; the match to TRBD1 covers 7 bases. The germline gives CDR1 ENHRY, CDR2 SYGVKD. The CDR3 length is 13 residues. J gave up 4 bases and V 10 bases, and 10 bases lay outside the gene matches. The CDR3 DNA is TGTGCCACCCAGGGGGACAGTACTTACGAGCAGTACTTC. Amino acids: CATQGDSTYEQYF.

This chain joins TRBV20-1 and TRBJ2-7; TRBD2 aligns across 9 bases. Germline values: CDR1 DFQATT, CDR2 SNEGSKA (reference sequence). The J segment lost 1 base and the V segment lost 5 bases, leaving 3 bases of the junction unmatched. CDR3 length: 13 amino acids. The CDR3 DNA follows: TGCAGTGCTCGACTAGCGGTGTCCTACGAGCAGTACTTC. Translating gives CSARLAVSYEQYF.

The rearrangement links TRBV24-1 to TRBJ1-5; D call uncertain. The CDR3 runs 14 residues. The V gene's germline CDR1 is KGHDR and CDR2 SFDVKD. V was clipped by 5 bases and J by 2 bases, with 9 bases between them. The CDR3 bases are TGTGCCACCAGTGGGGAGGGTGGCAATCAGCCCCAGCATTTT. Translation gives CATSGEGGNQPQHF.

Ten or more counts support this clonotype. The chain has TRBV28 and TRBJ2-2; D unclear. Per germline, CDR1 MDHEN and CDR2 SYDVKM. The length of the CDR3 is 14 residues. Trimming cost V 10 bases and J 4 bases, with 16 bases left between them. The CDR3 DNA is TGTGCCACCCGGAACACGGCGAGCACCGGGGAGCTGTTTTTT. It specifies CATRNTASTGELFF.

This clonotype was observed many times. J is TRBJ1-4 and V is TRBV28; no clear D. The CDR3 totals 13 residues. The germline V and J ends were trimmed by 9 bases and 6 bases, with 14 bases remaining between them. The germline gives CDR1 MDHEN, CDR2 SYDVKM. The CDR3: CASGWSSDEKLFF. CDR3 DNA sequence: TGTGCCAGTGGGTGGTCTAGTGATGAAAAACTGTTTTTT.

The chain uses TRBV7-2 and TRBJ1-2, with D possibly TRBD1 on 6 matching bases. Germline assignment: CDR1 SGHTA and CDR2 FQGNSA. V dropped 5 bases and J dropped 2 bases, with 15 bases sitting between them. This CDR3 region has 15 residues. The CDR3: CASSLNRDTNYGYTF. As DNA, the CDR3 is TGTGCCAGCAGCCTAAACCGGGACACCAACTATGGCTACACCTTC.

This clonotype has more than one count but fewer than ten. The chain links TRBV6-2 or TRBV6-3 to TRBJ2-1; D is perhaps TRBD2 (5 bases). In germline, CDR1 is MNHEY, CDR2 SVGEGT. V lost 0 bases, J lost 10 bases, and 10 bases lay in between. The CDR3 contains 13 residues. The CDR3 sequence: CASSYSASSEQFF. The CDR3 nucleotides read TGTGCCAGCAGTTACTCAGCTAGCAGCGAGCAGTTCTTC.

J is TRBJ1-2 and V is TRBV15, with D hard to call. There are 14 residues in the CDR3. Trimming shortened V by 0 bases and J by 4 bases, and 9 bases separated the two germline ends. Germline-derived CDR1 and CDR2 are LNHNV and YYDKDF (reference sequence). The CDR3 DNA is TGTGCCACCAGCAGAGATCTTGGTTCCTATGGCTACACCTTC. Translated, it gives CATSRDLGSYGYTF.

V gene TRBV7-9 combines with J gene TRBJ2-7; 8 bases map to TRBD2. V was clipped by 2 bases and J by 2 bases; unmatched bases: 11. This CDR3 spans 17 amino acids. In germline, CDR1 is SEHNR, CDR2 FQNEAQ (reference sequence). The CDR3 DNA is TGTGCCAGCAGCTTACGCCCCCGGGAGGGGGGGGCCTACGAGCAGTACTTC. Its protein is CASSLRPREGGAYEQYF.

V gene TRBV27 combines with J gene TRBJ2-5; weak D call: TRBD2 (6 bases). V was shortened by 1 base and J by 3 bases, with 18 bases between the two germline ends. The germline CDR1 and CDR2 sequences are MNHEY and SMNVEV (reference sequence). This CDR3 is built from 17 residues. CDR3 loop: CASSLWGTSRGEETQYF. The CDR3 region has the DNA TGTGCCAGCAGTTTATGGGGTACATCGCGGGGAGAAGAGACCCAGTACTTC.